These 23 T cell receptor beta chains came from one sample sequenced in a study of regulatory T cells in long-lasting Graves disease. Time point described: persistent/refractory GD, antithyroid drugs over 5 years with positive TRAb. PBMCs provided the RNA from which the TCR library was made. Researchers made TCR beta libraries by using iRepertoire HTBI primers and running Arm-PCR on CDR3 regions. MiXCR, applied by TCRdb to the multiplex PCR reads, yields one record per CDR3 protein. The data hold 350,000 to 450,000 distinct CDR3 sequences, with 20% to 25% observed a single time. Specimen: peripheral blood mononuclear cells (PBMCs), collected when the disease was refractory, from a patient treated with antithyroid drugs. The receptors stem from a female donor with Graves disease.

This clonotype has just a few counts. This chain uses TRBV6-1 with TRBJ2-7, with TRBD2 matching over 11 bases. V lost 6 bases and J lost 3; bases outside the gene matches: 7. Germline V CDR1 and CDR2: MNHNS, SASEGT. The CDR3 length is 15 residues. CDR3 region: CASRGGTSGFYEQYF. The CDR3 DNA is TGTGCCAGCAGGGGCGGGACTAGCGGATTCTACGAGCAGTACTTC.

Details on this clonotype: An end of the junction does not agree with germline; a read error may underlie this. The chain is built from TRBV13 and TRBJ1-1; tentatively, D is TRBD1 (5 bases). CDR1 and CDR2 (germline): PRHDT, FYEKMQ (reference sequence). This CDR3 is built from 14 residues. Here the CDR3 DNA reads TGTGCCAGCAGCTTAAGACGCAGCAGGGAAAAGGCTTCCTTT. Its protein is CASSLRRSREKASF.

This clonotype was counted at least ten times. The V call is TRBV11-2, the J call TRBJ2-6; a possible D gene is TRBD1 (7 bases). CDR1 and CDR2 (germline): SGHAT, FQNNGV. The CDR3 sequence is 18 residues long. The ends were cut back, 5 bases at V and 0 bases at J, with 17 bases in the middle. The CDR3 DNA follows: TGTGCCAGCAGCCCGCAGACAGGGAGGAACTCTGGGGCCAACGTCCTGACTTTC. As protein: CASSPQTGRNSGANVLTF.

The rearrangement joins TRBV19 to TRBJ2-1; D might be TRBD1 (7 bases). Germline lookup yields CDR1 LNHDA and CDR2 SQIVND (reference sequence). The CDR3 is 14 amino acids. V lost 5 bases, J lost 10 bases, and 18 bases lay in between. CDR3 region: CASSATRAGGEQFF. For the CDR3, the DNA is TGTGCCAGTAGTGCGACTAGGGCAGGGGGGGAGCAGTTCTTC.

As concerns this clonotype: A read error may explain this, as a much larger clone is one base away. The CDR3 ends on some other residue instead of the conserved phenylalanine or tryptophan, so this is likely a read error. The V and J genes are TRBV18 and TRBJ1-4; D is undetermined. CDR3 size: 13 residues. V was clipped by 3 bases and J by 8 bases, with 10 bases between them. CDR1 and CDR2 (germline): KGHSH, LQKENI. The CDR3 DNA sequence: TGTGCCAGCTCACCGGACCTCGAGGAAAAACTGTTTCTT. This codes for CASSPDLEEKLFL.

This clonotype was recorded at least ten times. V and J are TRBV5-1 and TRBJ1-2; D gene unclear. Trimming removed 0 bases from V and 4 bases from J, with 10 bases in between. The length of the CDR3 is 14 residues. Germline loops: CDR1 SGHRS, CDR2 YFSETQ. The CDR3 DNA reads TGCGCCAGCAGCTTGGATCGACATTCCTATGGCTACACCTTC. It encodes CASSLDRHSYGYTF.

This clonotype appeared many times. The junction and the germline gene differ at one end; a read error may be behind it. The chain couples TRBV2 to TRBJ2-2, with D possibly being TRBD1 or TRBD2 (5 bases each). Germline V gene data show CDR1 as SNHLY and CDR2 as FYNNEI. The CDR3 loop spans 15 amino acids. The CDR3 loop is CASSEDSTHTGEPFF. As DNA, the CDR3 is TGTGCCAGCAGCGAAGACAGCACGCACACCGGGGAGCCGTTTTTT. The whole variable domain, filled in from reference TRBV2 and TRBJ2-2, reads EPEVTQTPSHQVTQMGQEVILRCVPISNHLYFYWYRQILGQKVEFLVSFYNNEISEKSEIFDDQFSVERPDGSNFTLKIRSTKLEDSAMYFCASSEDSTHTGEPFFGEGSRLTVL.

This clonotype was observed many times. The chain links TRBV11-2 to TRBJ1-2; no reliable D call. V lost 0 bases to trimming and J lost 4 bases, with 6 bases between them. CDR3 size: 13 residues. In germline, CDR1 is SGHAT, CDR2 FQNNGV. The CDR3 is CASSLDLSYGYTF. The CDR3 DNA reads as TGTGCCAGCAGCTTAGATCTGAGCTATGGCTACACCTTC.

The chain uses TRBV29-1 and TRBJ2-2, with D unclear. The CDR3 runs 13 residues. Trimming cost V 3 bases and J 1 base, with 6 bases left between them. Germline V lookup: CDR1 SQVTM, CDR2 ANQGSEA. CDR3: CSVDLVNTGELFF. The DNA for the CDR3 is TGCAGCGTTGATTTAGTGAACACCGGGGAGCTGTTTTTT.

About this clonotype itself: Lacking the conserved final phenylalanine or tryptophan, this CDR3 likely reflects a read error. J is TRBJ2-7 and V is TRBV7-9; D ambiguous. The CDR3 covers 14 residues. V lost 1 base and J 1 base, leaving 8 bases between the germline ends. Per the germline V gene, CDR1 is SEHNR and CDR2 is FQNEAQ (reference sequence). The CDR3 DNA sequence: TGTGCCAGCAGCTTAGAGGAAATATCCTACGAGCAGTACCTC. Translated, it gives CASSLEEISYEQYL.

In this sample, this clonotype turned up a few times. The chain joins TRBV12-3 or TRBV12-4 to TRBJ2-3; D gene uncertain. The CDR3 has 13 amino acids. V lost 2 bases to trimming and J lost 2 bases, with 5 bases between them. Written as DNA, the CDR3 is TGTGCCAGCAGTTTAATGGCCACAGATACGCAGTATTTT. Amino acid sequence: CASSLMATDTQYF.

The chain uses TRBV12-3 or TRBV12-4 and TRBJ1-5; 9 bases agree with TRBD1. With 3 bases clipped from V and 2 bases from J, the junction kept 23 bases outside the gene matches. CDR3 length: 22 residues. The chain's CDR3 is CASSFWTGDYPISHGGNQPQHF. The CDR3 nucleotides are TGTGCCAGCAGTTTTTGGACAGGGGATTACCCGATTTCCCATGGGGGCAATCAGCCCCAGCATTTT.

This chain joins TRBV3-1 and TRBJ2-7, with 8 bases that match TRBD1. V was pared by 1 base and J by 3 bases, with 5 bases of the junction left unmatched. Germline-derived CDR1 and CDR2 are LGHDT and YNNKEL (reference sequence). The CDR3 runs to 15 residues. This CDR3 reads CASSQVSGGYYEQYF. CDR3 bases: TGTGCCAGCAGCCAAGTATCAGGGGGCTACTACGAGCAGTACTTC.

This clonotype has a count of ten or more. The CDR3 DNA reads TGTGCCAGCAGAGGGACAGGGGCCACCGGGGAGCTGTTTTTT. Amino acid sequence: CASRGTGATGELFF. The chain employs TRBV2 and TRBJ2-2; the match to TRBD1 covers 10 bases. The V and J ends lost 6 bases and 4 bases, in that order; junction bases with no gene match: 2. CDR3 length equals 14 residues. Germline V CDR1 and CDR2: SNHLY, FYNNEI.

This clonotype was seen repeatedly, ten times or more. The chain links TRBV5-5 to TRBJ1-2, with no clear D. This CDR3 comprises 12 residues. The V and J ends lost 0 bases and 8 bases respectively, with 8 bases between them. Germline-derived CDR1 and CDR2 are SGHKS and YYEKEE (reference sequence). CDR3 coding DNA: TGTGCCAGCAGCTTGGACCTACAGGGCTACACCTTC. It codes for CASSLDLQGYTF.

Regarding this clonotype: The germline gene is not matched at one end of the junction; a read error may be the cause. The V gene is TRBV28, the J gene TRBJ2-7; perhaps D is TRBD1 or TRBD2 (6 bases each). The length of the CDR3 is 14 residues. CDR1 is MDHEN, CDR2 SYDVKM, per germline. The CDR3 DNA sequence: TGTGTCAGCCGCCTAGGGGGGTTAGTGGCCGAGCAGTACTTC. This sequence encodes CVSRLGGLVAEQYF.

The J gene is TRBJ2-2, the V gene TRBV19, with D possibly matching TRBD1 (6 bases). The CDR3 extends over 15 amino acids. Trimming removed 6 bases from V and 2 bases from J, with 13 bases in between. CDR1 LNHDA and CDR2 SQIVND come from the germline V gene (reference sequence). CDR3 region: CASRPGHSNTGELFF. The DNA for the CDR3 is TGTGCCAGTAGACCGGGACACTCAAACACCGGGGAGCTGTTTTTT.

CDR3 bases: TGTGCCAGCAAATCGGGGCTTACCGGGGAGCTGTTTTTT. This translates into CASKSGLTGELFF. This rearrangement joins TRBV28 to TRBJ2-2, with D perhaps given as TRBD1 or TRBD2 (5 bases each). CDR3 size: 13 residues. CDR1 and CDR2 (germline): MDHEN, SYDVKM. The ends were cut back, 7 bases at V and 5 bases at J, with 11 bases in the middle.

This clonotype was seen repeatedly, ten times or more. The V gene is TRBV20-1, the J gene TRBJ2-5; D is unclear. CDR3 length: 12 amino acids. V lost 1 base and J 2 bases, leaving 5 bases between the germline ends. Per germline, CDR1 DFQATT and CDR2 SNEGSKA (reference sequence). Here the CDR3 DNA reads TGCAGTGCTAGAGGGTCACAAGAGACCCAGTACTTC. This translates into CSARGSQETQYF.

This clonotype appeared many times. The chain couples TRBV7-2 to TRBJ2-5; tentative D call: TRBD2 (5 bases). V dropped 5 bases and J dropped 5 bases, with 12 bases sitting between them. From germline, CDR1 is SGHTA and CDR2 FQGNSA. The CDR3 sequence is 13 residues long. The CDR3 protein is CASSRGWGETQYF. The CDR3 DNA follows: TGTGCCAGCAGCCGGGGTTGGGGTGAGACCCAGTACTTC.

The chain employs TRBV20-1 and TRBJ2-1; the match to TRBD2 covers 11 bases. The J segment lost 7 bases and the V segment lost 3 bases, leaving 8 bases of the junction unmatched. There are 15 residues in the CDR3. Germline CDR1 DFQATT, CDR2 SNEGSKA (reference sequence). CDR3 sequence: CSASPPSGGRNEQFF. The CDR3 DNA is TGCAGTGCTAGTCCCCCTAGCGGGGGGCGTAATGAGCAGTTCTTC.

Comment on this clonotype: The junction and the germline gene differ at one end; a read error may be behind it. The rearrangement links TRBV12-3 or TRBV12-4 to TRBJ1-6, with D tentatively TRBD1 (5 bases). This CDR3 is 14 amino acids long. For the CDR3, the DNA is TGTCCCAGCAGCCCAGAGAGGGGCGATTCACCCCTCCACTTT. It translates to CPSSPERGDSPLHF.

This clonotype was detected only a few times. The CDR3 spells CASSEALSGNEQFF. The CDR3 region has the DNA TGTGCCAGCAGTGAAGCCCTGAGTGGCAATGAGCAGTTCTTC. This sequence joins TRBV6-1 and TRBJ2-1; D unresolved. Trimming pared 0 bases from V and 6 bases from J, leaving 9 bases between. Germline CDR1 MNHNS, CDR2 SASEGT. This CDR3 region has 14 residues.